This TCR beta chain was obtained from a study of graft-versus-host responses after intestinal transplantation. Repertoires were generated with immunoSEQ multiplex PCR, while TCRdb's copy carries only in-frame clones and drops some. Among 17,000 or so clones listed, about two fifths were seen once. CDR1 KGHSH and CDR2 LQKENI come from the germline V gene. J was trimmed by 2 bases and V by 3 bases; bases with no gene match: 4. The CDR3 has 14 residues. There are a few counts of this clone. Plated together were around 200,000 CFSE-labeled responder cells and around 200,000 irradiated, violet-dye-labeled stimulator cells.

The rearrangement uses TRBV18 and TRBJ2-7; 7 nucleotides agree with TRBD2. This clonotype originated in a human patient who received an intestinal transplant. The sample in question was alloreactive CD8+ T cells from a mixed lymphocyte reaction culture, obtained before intestinal transplant. Subset given: CFSE-low proliferating T cells sorted from roughly six-day pre-transplant mixed lymphocyte reaction (GvH or HvG direction). The CDR3 region has the DNA TGTGCCAGCTCACCGGGGAGCGGGGCCTACGAGCAGTACTTC. It specifies CASSPGSGAYEQYF.